These 28 T cell receptor beta chains came from one sample sequenced in a study of blood T cell repertoires in COVID-19. Generated by immunoSEQ multiplex PCR, the TCRdb table keeps only in-frame clones and is missing some. The sample carries fewer than 250,000 clones, approximately 84% recorded once. The sample consisted of peripheral blood. These receptors originate from a man aged 50 to 60 with acute or convalescent COVID-19.

This chain joins TRBV24-1 and TRBJ1-2; 11 bases agree with TRBD1. CDR1 KGHDR and CDR2 SFDVKD come from the germline V gene. With 4 bases clipped from V and 1 base from J, the junction kept 7 bases outside the gene matches. The CDR3 consists of 17 residues. CDR3 bases: TGTGCCACCAGTGACCAAGGACAGGGGGCAAGTAACTATGGCTACACCTTC. Protein product: CATSDQGQGASNYGYTF.

This chain links TRBV7-3 with TRBJ2-5; a weak D match, TRBD1 (7 bases). The CDR3 runs to 14 residues. Trimming cost V 5 bases and J 1 base, with 11 bases left between them. The germline V gene encodes CDR1 SGHTA and CDR2 FQGTGA. DNA of the CDR3: TGTGCCAGCAGCGTGCAGGGGGGCCAAGAGACCCAGTACTTC. Translated, it gives CASSVQGGQETQYF.

In its sample, this clone was seen a few times. V gene TRBV11-2 combines with J gene TRBJ2-5; D is perhaps TRBD1 (6 bases). V was clipped by 5 bases and J by 5 bases, with 18 bases between them. The germline V gene encodes CDR1 SGHAT and CDR2 FQNNGV. The CDR3 loop spans 15 amino acids. In nucleotides, the CDR3 is TGTGCCAGCAGCCGTTGGGACACCCAGTGGGAGACCCAGTACTTC. Amino acids: CASSRWDTQWETQYF.

A single count supports this clone. The chain employs TRBV21-1 and TRBJ1-1; whether TRBD1, the table's D call, matches the DNA was not checked. TRBV21-1 is designated a pseudogene. This CDR3 spans 13 amino acids. In DNA form, the CDR3 reads TGTGCCAGCAGCAATGACAGGAACACTGAAGCTTTCTTT. Encoded protein: CASSNDRNTEAFF.

The V gene is TRBV5-5, the J gene TRBJ1-4; D unclear. CDR3 length: 14 amino acids. Per germline, CDR1 SGHKS and CDR2 YYEKEE (reference sequence). Trimming stripped 2 bases from V and 5 bases from J, with 10 bases between. CDR3 sequence: CASSFGVGNEKLFF. The CDR3 DNA reads as TGTGCCAGCAGCTTCGGGGTCGGCAATGAAAAACTGTTTTTT.

In its sample, this clone was seen a few times. The chain carries TRBV6-2 or TRBV6-3 and TRBJ2-7; 9 bases are a match to TRBD2. Looked up from germline, CDR1 is MNHEY and CDR2 is SVGEGT. The J segment lost 5 bases and the V segment lost 2 bases, leaving 7 bases of the junction unmatched. CDR3 length equals 15 residues. The CDR3: CASSYPAGGSHEQYF. DNA for the CDR3: TGTGCCAGCAGTTACCCAGCGGGAGGTTCTCACGAGCAGTACTTC.

V is TRBV27 and J is TRBJ2-7; 10 nucleotides match TRBD1. Germline-derived CDR1 and CDR2 are MNHEY and SMNVEV (reference sequence). CDR3 length equals 13 residues. V gave up 5 bases and J gave up 5 bases; unmatched junction bases: 3. The CDR3 DNA reads as TGTGCCAGCAGTCTCGGGACAGGGGACGAGCAGTACTTC. It yields the protein CASSLGTGDEQYF.

The chain has TRBV19 and TRBJ1-2; TRBD1 is a possible D gene (6 bases). There are 16 residues in the CDR3. The germline V and J ends were trimmed by 4 bases and 4 bases, with 19 bases remaining between them. Germline V lookup: CDR1 LNHDA, CDR2 SQIVND (reference sequence). CDR3: CASSTTQGGLGYGYTF. The DNA for the CDR3 is TGTGCCAGTAGTACCACACAGGGCGGGTTAGGCTATGGCTACACCTTC.

The chain uses TRBV28 and TRBJ1-2, with a possible D match to TRBD1 (6 bases). The V gene's germline CDR1 is MDHEN and CDR2 SYDVKM. The CDR3 loop spans 12 amino acids. Trimming removed 1 base from V and 8 bases from J, with 8 bases in between. The CDR3, as DNA: TGTGCCAGCAGTTTATACAGGGTAGGCTACACCTTC. Translation: CASSLYRVGYTF.

This clone came up once. This specimen includes other DNA sequences encoding the same CDR3. The chain recombines TRBV10-3 with TRBJ1-5; unclear D gene. V lost 6 bases to trimming and J lost 0 bases, with 6 bases between them. CDR1 and CDR2 from the germline V gene are ENHRY and SYGVKD. The CDR3 totals 13 residues. The CDR3 protein is CAIRASSNQPQHF. Written as DNA, the CDR3 is TGTGCCATCAGGGCTTCTAGCAATCAGCCCCAGCATTTT.

The chain combines TRBV6-5 with TRBJ2-7; possible D gene TRBD1, 6 bases. The CDR3 is 12 residues long. The ends were cut back, 6 bases at V and 2 bases at J, with 8 bases in the middle. Germline CDR1 reads MNHEY; CDR2 reads SVGAGI. The CDR3 DNA sequence: TGTGCCAGCAGGGACAGTGCCTACGAGCAGTACTTC. It encodes CASRDSAYEQYF.

The chain employs TRBV11-3 and TRBJ1-2; no clear D gene. Per the germline V gene, CDR1 is SGHNT and CDR2 is YENEEA. This CDR3 is 15 amino acids long. V lost 5 bases to trimming and J lost 4 bases, with 17 bases between them. Here the CDR3 DNA reads TGTGCCAGCAGCCCTGTATCCGGGTTTGGCTATGGCTACACCTTC. It codes for CASSPVSGFGYGYTF.

The rearrangement uses TRBV2 and TRBJ2-7; 8 bases agree with TRBD1. Germline loops: CDR1 SNHLY, CDR2 FYNNEI. The CDR3 is 12 amino acids. V lost 6 bases, J lost 5 bases, and 3 bases stayed unmatched. CDR3 bases: TGTGCCAGCAGCTCGGGACAGGACGAGCAGTACTTC. Protein sequence: CASSSGQDEQYF.

The V and J genes are TRBV5-1 and TRBJ1-4; D may be TRBD1 (5 bases). Between the trimmed V and J ends, which lost 0 bases and 6 bases, there was a span of 12 bases. This CDR3 has 15 residues. Germline V lookup: CDR1 SGHRS, CDR2 YFSETQ. CDR3 sequence: CASSLGLLGHEKLFF. The CDR3 DNA is TGCGCCAGCAGCTTGGGACTCCTGGGGCATGAAAAACTGTTTTTT.

The V gene is TRBV27, the J gene TRBJ2-7; 8 bases fit TRBD1. The junction had 10 bases not matched to a gene; V was cut back by 4 bases and J by 5 bases. Germline assignment: CDR1 MNHEY and CDR2 SMNVEV (reference sequence). The CDR3 totals 15 residues. CDR3 region: CASSSKGQGIHEQYF. CDR3 coding DNA: TGTGCCAGCAGTTCAAAAGGACAGGGAATCCACGAGCAGTACTTC.

The chain has TRBV5-1 and TRBJ1-1, with D possibly TRBD1 on 6 matching bases. This CDR3 contains 14 residues. The germline V and J ends were trimmed by 0 bases and 4 bases, with 10 bases remaining between them. Germline V gene sequence: CDR1 SGHRS, CDR2 YFSETQ. The CDR3 spells CASSLEPGATEAFF. CDR3 DNA: TGCGCCAGCAGCTTGGAACCAGGGGCCACTGAAGCTTTCTTT. The full variable domain, rest sourced from reference TRBV5-1 and TRBJ1-1, is KAGVTQTPRYLIKTRGQQVTLSCSPISGHRSVSWYQQTPGQGLQFLFEYFSETQRNKGNFPGRFSGRQFSNSRSEMNVSTLELGDSALYLCASSLEPGATEAFFGQGTRLTVV.

As DNA, the CDR3 is TGTGCCAGCAGCTTAACGATGGCGGGAACCTTATCCGGCGATGAGCAGTTCTTC. This encodes CASSLTMAGTLSGDEQFF. The chain has TRBV7-3 and TRBJ2-1; possible D gene TRBD2, 6 bases. V shed 0 bases and J shed 8 bases, with 23 bases lying between them. CDR3 size: 18 residues. Germline CDR1 reads SGHTA; CDR2 reads FQGTGA.

The gene calls are TRBV3-1 (or the pseudogene TRBV3-2) and TRBJ2-7; perhaps TRBD1 as D (5 bases). The CDR3 runs 16 residues. The V gene's germline CDR1 is LGHDT and CDR2 YNNKEL (reference sequence). V shed 0 bases and J shed 2 bases, with 14 bases lying between them. The CDR3 protein is CASSQEWGPGAYEQYF. The CDR3 DNA is TGTGCCAGCAGCCAAGAGTGGGGCCCCGGTGCCTACGAGCAGTACTTC.

The chain couples TRBV2 to TRBJ2-2; 7 bases align to TRBD2. Germline V gene sequence: CDR1 SNHLY, CDR2 FYNNEI. The CDR3 has 13 residues. The junction had 5 bases not matched to a gene; V was cut back by 7 bases and J by 6 bases. The DNA of the CDR3 is TGTGCCAGCATGAAGCGGGATCCCGGGGAGCTGTTTTTT. Its protein is CASMKRDPGELFF.

V gene TRBV18 combines with J gene TRBJ2-7; 8 bases are a match to TRBD2. The CDR3 consists of 17 residues. Looked up from germline, CDR1 is KGHSH and CDR2 is LQKENI. J was trimmed by 4 bases and V by 0 bases; bases with no gene match: 11. The CDR3 nucleotides are TGTGCCAGCTCACCACCGGGCGCGGCGGGGGGAGGGTACGAGCAGTACTTC. Its protein is CASSPPGAAGGGYEQYF.

The V gene is TRBV24-1, the J gene TRBJ2-5; 16 positions match TRBD2. Per the germline V gene, CDR1 is KGHDR and CDR2 is SFDVKD. CDR3 length: 19 amino acids. J gave up 5 bases and V 2 bases, and 10 bases lay outside the gene matches. CDR3 loop: CATSDSAGTSGRAFETQYF. The CDR3 region has the DNA TGTGCCACCAGTGATTCTGCCGGGACTAGCGGGAGGGCCTTCGAGACCCAGTACTTC.

V is TRBV12-3 or TRBV12-4 and J is TRBJ2-7; the D gene is possibly TRBD1 (6 bases). The CDR3 is 13 amino acids. The germline V and J ends were trimmed by 6 bases and 2 bases, with 11 bases remaining between them. CDR3 region: CASSQQGTYEQYF. The CDR3 DNA follows: TGTGCCAGCAGCCAACAGGGTACCTACGAGCAGTACTTC.

The rearrangement uses TRBV10-3 and TRBJ2-1, with 7 bases matching TRBD1. This CDR3 has 12 amino acids. V shed 1 base, J shed 11 bases, and the junction held 2 bases outside the gene matches. Germline loops: CDR1 ENHRY, CDR2 SYGVKD. The CDR3 DNA sequence: TGTGCCATCAGTGAGTTGACAGGGAAGCAGTTCTTC. The encoded protein is CAISELTGKQFF.

This rearrangement joins TRBV7-3 to TRBJ2-1; D not certain. The CDR3 has 13 residues. V lost 0 bases and J lost 7, with 7 bases in between. Germline CDR1 SGHTA, CDR2 FQGTGA. This CDR3 is CASSLTVGNEQFF. The CDR3 nucleotides are TGTGCCAGCAGCTTAACCGTCGGTAATGAGCAGTTCTTC.

The V and J genes are TRBV3-1 (or the pseudogene TRBV3-2) and TRBJ1-2; 7 bases are a match to TRBD1. The CDR3 is 13 residues long. The V segment lost 4 bases and the J segment 4 bases; nucleotides outside the gene matches: 3. CDR1 is LGHDT and CDR2 is YNNKEL in the germline V gene (reference sequence). The CDR3 region has the DNA TGTGCCAGCAGCCTCGGGACAGTCTATGGCTACACCTTC. Protein: CASSLGTVYGYTF.

The CDR3 here is CASTGPAFF. The CDR3, as DNA: TGTGCCAGCACAGGGCCAGCTTTCTTT. V usage is TRBV30 and J usage is TRBJ1-1; TRBD1 might be the D (6 bases). Germline V gives CDR1 GTSNPN, CDR2 SVGIG (reference sequence). The CDR3 runs to 9 residues. V lost 8 bases and J lost 10, with 11 bases in between.

The chain has TRBV6-5 and TRBJ1-1; D unresolved. Trimming cost V 7 bases and J 0 bases, with 12 bases left between them. CDR1 MNHEY and CDR2 SVGAGI come from the germline V gene. There are 14 residues in the CDR3. The CDR3: CASMRGGMNTEAFF. For the CDR3, the DNA is TGTGCCAGCATGCGAGGCGGTATGAACACTGAAGCTTTCTTT.

The chain combines TRBV6-2 or TRBV6-3 with TRBJ2-4; D may be TRBD2 (5 bases). Per germline, CDR1 MNHEY and CDR2 SVGEGT. The CDR3 has 17 amino acids. V was clipped by 5 bases and J by 1 base, with 18 bases between them. Here the CDR3 DNA reads TGTGCCAGCAGTGCCTCAGACCGTACTAGTGCCAAAAACATTCAGTACTTC. It is translated as CASSASDRTSAKNIQYF.